The 27 T cell receptor beta chains given below trace back to one sample, sequenced in a study of T cells after yellow fever vaccination. TCRdb reprocessed the 5' RACE reads via MiXCR and lists one record per CDR3 protein. The sample lists roughly 310,000 distinct CDR3 sequences, approximately 9% occurring once. The sample consisted of PBMCs, taken on the day of the first yellow fever vaccination. The receptors originated from a man in his late teens or twenties who received the YFV17D yellow fever vaccine.

The chain is built from TRBV4-3 and TRBJ2-1; D is perhaps TRBD2 (5 bases). The length of the CDR3 is 18 residues. V was cut by 0 bases and J by 1 base, with 16 bases left in between. Germline V gives CDR1 LGHNA, CDR2 YSLEER. The CDR3 protein is CASSQDGGRLGSYNEQFF. In DNA, the CDR3 is TGCGCCAGCAGCCAAGATGGAGGACGCCTAGGATCCTACAATGAGCAGTTCTTC.

This clonotype was seen only a few times. The rearrangement links TRBV6-1 to TRBJ2-7; 9 bases agree with TRBD2. Germline CDR1 is MNHNS and CDR2 is SASEGT. The CDR3 runs 15 residues. After removal of 1 base from V and 3 bases from J, the junction contained 4 bases not matched to a gene. CDR3 nucleotide sequence: TGTGCCAGCAGTGAAGGGCCTAGCGGGATCTACGAGCAGTACTTC. Translating it yields CASSEGPSGIYEQYF.

This clonotype occurred many times. The gene calls are TRBV10-3 and TRBJ2-1; tentatively, D is TRBD1 (5 bases). Germline loops: CDR1 ENHRY, CDR2 SYGVKD. This CDR3 is 13 amino acids long. V lost 5 bases and J 1 base, leaving 6 bases between the germline ends. The CDR3 DNA reads as TGTGCCATCAGTCAGGGTTCCTACAATGAGCAGTTCTTC. This encodes CAISQGSYNEQFF.

This clonotype appeared a few times. The chain combines TRBV5-4 with TRBJ2-3; 8 nucleotides agree with TRBD1. Looked up from germline, CDR1 is SGHNT and CDR2 is YYREEE (reference sequence). Trimming at V came to 0 bases and at J to 4 bases, leaving 4 bases not matched to a gene. The CDR3 loop spans 15 amino acids. CDR3 in amino acids: CASSLAPGGADTQYF. CDR3 bases: TGTGCCAGCAGCTTGGCCCCAGGGGGCGCAGATACGCAGTATTTT.

The rearrangement joins TRBV24-1 to TRBJ2-5; D is unresolved. Trimming shortened V by 4 bases and J by 3 bases, and 8 bases separated the two germline ends. The germline gives CDR1 KGHDR, CDR2 SFDVKD. The CDR3 length is 13 residues. The CDR3 loop is CATSEWGKETQYF. The CDR3 nucleotides are TGTGCCACCAGTGAGTGGGGTAAAGAGACCCAGTACTTC.

In DNA, the CDR3 is TGTGCCAGCAGCTTATTTCGTCCATTGGTTCGGAACTATGGCTACACCTTC. Translated: CASSLFRPLVRNYGYTF. The chain joins TRBV11-2 to TRBJ1-2; D remains ambiguous. The V and J ends lost 2 bases and 2 bases respectively, with 18 bases between them. The V gene's germline CDR1 is SGHAT and CDR2 FQNNGV. The CDR3 length is 17 residues.

The sample holds a few counts of this clonotype. V is TRBV5-1 and J is TRBJ2-6; TRBD2 matches 8 bases. This CDR3 is 18 amino acids long. Germline V lookup: CDR1 SGHRS, CDR2 YFSETQ. Trimming cost V 0 bases and J 1 base; bases outside gene matches: 6. The CDR3 region has the DNA TGCGCCAGCAGCTTGGTTGGCAGCGGGGGATCTGGGGCCAACGTCCTGACTTTC. Translated: CASSLVGSGGSGANVLTF.

In regard to this clonotype: A junction boundary mismatches the germline segment, possibly from a read error. The chain recombines TRBV9 with TRBJ2-1, with 7 bases identical to TRBD2. Germline V gene sequence: CDR1 SGDLS, CDR2 YYNGEE. The CDR3 consists of 15 residues. The DNA for the CDR3 is TGTGCCGGCAGCGTAAATAGCGGGTGGAACAATGAGCAGTTCTTC. Translating it yields CAGSVNSGWNNEQFF.

The rearrangement joins TRBV5-1 to TRBJ2-3; no clear D. Germline lookup yields CDR1 SGHRS and CDR2 YFSETQ. The CDR3 totals 15 residues. The V and J ends lost 5 bases and 0 bases respectively, with 13 bases between them. The CDR3 DNA sequence: TGCGCCAGCAGTCTAGGGCTGACTAGCACAGATACGCAGTATTTT. It specifies CASSLGLTSTDTQYF. The complete variable domain, with remaining parts taken from reference TRBV5-1 and TRBJ2-3, reads KAGVTQTPRYLIKTRGQQVTLSCSPISGHRSVSWYQQTPGQGLQFLFEYFSETQRNKGNFPGRFSGRQFSNSRSEMNVSTLELGDSALYLCASSLGLTSTDTQYFGPGTRLTVL.

This clonotype was counted only a few times. CDR3 bases: TGTGCCAGCAGCCGGTCGGGACAGCGCGAAGACACCATATATTTT. Protein: CASSRSGQREDTIYF. This chain uses TRBV4-2 with TRBJ1-3; TRBD1 aligns across 7 bases. The junction had 11 bases not matched to a gene; V was cut back by 4 bases and J by 8 bases. Germline values: CDR1 LGHNA, CDR2 YNFKEQ. The CDR3 contains 15 residues.

This clonotype occurred a few times. V is TRBV5-1 and J is TRBJ2-1, with D possibly being TRBD1 (6 bases). The ends were cut back, 4 bases at V and 9 bases at J, with 17 bases in the middle. Germline V lookup: CDR1 SGHRS, CDR2 YFSETQ. The CDR3 spans 14 residues. In DNA, the CDR3 is TGCGCCAGCAGCCCCGGAACAGGGAAAGTTGAGCAGTTCTTC. It specifies CASSPGTGKVEQFF.

This clonotype showed up just a few times. The chain combines TRBV5-4 with TRBJ2-1; D gene unclear. CDR1 is SGHNT, CDR2 YYREEE, per germline (reference sequence). V lost 1 base, J lost 5 bases, and 4 bases lay in between. The CDR3 sequence is 12 residues long. CDR3 sequence reads: CASSLKDNEQFF. For the CDR3, the DNA is TGTGCCAGCAGCTTGAAGGACAATGAGCAGTTCTTC.

This clonotype occurred a few times. The chain has TRBV28 and TRBJ2-6; a possible D gene is TRBD2 (6 bases). The CDR3 totals 16 residues. V was trimmed by 6 bases and J by 0 bases, leaving 12 bases between them. The V gene's germline CDR1 is MDHEN and CDR2 SYDVKM. The CDR3, as DNA: TGTGCCAGCAGGGCGGAGGGTAGCTCTGGGGCCAACGTCCTGACTTTC. This translates into CASRAEGSSGANVLTF.

This clonotype was observed many times. The chain joins TRBV2 to TRBJ1-5, with TRBD1 identical over 7 bases. V gave up 6 bases and J gave up 4 bases; unmatched junction bases: 3. CDR1 and CDR2 (germline): SNHLY, FYNNEI. The CDR3 length is 13 residues. The CDR3 sequence: CASSRGTNQPQHF. In DNA form, the CDR3 reads TGTGCCAGCAGCAGGGGGACAAATCAGCCCCAGCATTTT.

The V call is TRBV6-5, the J call TRBJ1-2; D might be TRBD1 (6 bases). This CDR3 contains 14 residues. Germline assignment: CDR1 MNHEY and CDR2 SVGAGI. Trimming removed 0 bases from V and 7 bases from J, with 12 bases in between. The CDR3 is CASSYSRGAGGYTF. The DNA of the CDR3 is TGTGCCAGCAGTTACTCAAGGGGGGCGGGTGGCTACACCTTC.

This clonotype has ten or more counts. The chain couples TRBV20-1 to TRBJ2-1; TRBD1 is a possible D gene (5 bases). Germline lookup yields CDR1 DFQATT and CDR2 SNEGSKA (reference sequence). The length of the CDR3 is 15 residues. The V gene lost 6 bases and the J gene lost 4 bases, with 19 bases spanning the gap. The chain's CDR3 is CSAPRPPDRYNEQFF. CDR3 in DNA: TGCAGTGCCCCAAGACCTCCCGACAGATACAATGAGCAGTTCTTC.

This rearrangement joins TRBV18 to TRBJ2-7; TRBD1 or TRBD2 may be the D gene (5 bases each). This CDR3 is built from 13 residues. CDR1 and CDR2 from the germline V gene are KGHSH and LQKENI. Trimming cost V 3 bases and J 6 bases, with 12 bases left between them. Here the CDR3 reads CASSPTGRGEQYF. CDR3 sequence (DNA): TGTGCCAGCTCACCGACGGGAAGGGGCGAGCAGTACTTC.

The rearrangement uses TRBV7-6 and TRBJ1-3; 9 bases line up with TRBD1. From germline, CDR1 is SGHVS and CDR2 FNYEAQ. The CDR3 is 17 residues long. V shed 5 bases and J 4 bases; nucleotides not matched to a gene: 12. CDR3 region: CASSRGTGHLTGNTIYF. CDR3 DNA sequence: TGTGCCAGCAGCCGGGGGACAGGGCATCTTACAGGAAACACCATATATTTT.

This clonotype was seen a handful of times. The V call is TRBV7-9, the J call TRBJ1-2, with no clear D. The CDR3 extends over 14 amino acids. Germline V gene data show CDR1 as SEHNR and CDR2 as FQNEAQ (reference sequence). V lost 5 bases and J lost 6, with 16 bases in between. CDR3 region: CASSQTATKNGYTF. The CDR3 DNA follows: TGTGCCAGCAGCCAAACCGCAACGAAAAATGGCTACACCTTC.

The chain has TRBV18 and TRBJ2-7; D perhaps matches TRBD2 (6 bases). V lost 2 bases to trimming and J lost 4 bases, with 6 bases between them. The CDR3 consists of 12 residues. The V gene's germline CDR1 is KGHSH and CDR2 LQKENI. The CDR3 spells CASSPAGYEQYV. The CDR3 DNA reads TGTGCCAGCTCACCAGCGGGGTACGAGCAGTACGTC.

The J gene is TRBJ1-1, the V gene TRBV11-2; the match to TRBD1 covers 9 bases. CDR1 is SGHAT, CDR2 FQNNGV, per germline. The CDR3 is made up of 19 amino acids. Trimming took 0 bases from V and 1 from J; bases not matched to a gene: 12. The CDR3: CASSLESVGTGWGNTEAFF. DNA for the CDR3: TGTGCCAGCAGCTTAGAGTCGGTTGGGACAGGGTGGGGGAACACTGAAGCTTTCTTT.

The V gene is TRBV27, the J gene TRBJ2-3; the match to TRBD2 covers 9 bases. The CDR3 covers 15 residues. The J segment lost 1 base and the V segment lost 6 bases, leaving 5 bases of the junction unmatched. CDR1 is MNHEY, CDR2 SMNVEV, per germline (reference sequence). CDR3 in amino acids: CASRKAGGGTDTQYF. CDR3 nucleotides: TGTGCCAGCAGAAAAGCGGGGGGAGGCACAGATACGCAGTATTTT.

The table lists this clonotype with a few counts. V is TRBV3-1 and J is TRBJ1-2; weak D call: TRBD1 (5 bases). The germline V gene has CDR1 LGHDT and CDR2 YNNKEL (reference sequence). The V end lost 1 base, the J end lost 5 bases, and 11 bases lay between the germline ends. This CDR3 comprises 14 residues. CDR3 nucleotide sequence: TGTGCCAGCAGCCAAGTTAGACAGTCGTATGGCTACACCTTC. Protein product: CASSQVRQSYGYTF. The full variable domain, completed using reference TRBV3-1 and TRBJ1-2, is DTAVSQTPKYLVTQMGNDKSIKCEQNLGHDTMYWYKQDSKKFLKIMFSYNNKELIINETVPNRFSPKSPDKAHLNLHINSLELGDSAVYFCASSQVRQSYGYTFGSGTRLTVV.

This clonotype was detected a few times. CDR3 sequence reads: CAESSDFDTQYF. DNA for the CDR3: TGTGCCGAAAGCTCTGACTTTGATACGCAGTATTTT. The rearrangement links TRBV28 to TRBJ2-3, with D unresolved. The CDR3 consists of 12 residues. The V and J ends lost 11 bases and 6 bases respectively, with 15 bases between them. CDR1 is MDHEN and CDR2 is SYDVKM in the germline V gene.

About this clonotype itself: An end of the junction differs from the germline gene, which may be a read error. The gene calls are TRBV7-2 and TRBJ1-1, with D perhaps TRBD1 (5 bases). This CDR3 spans 15 amino acids. Germline V gene sequence: CDR1 SGHTA, CDR2 FQGNSA. CDR3 residues: CASSLATAGIFVAIF. The CDR3 coding sequence is TGTGCCAGCAGCTTAGCCACAGCAGGGATCTTTGTAGCTATCTTT.

Only a few counts were recorded for this clonotype. V is TRBV4-1 and J is TRBJ1-1; D is uncertain. The CDR3 totals 22 residues. From germline, CDR1 is MGHRA and CDR2 YSYEKL. Trimming left V 0 bases short and J 0 bases short, with 29 bases between. The CDR3 sequence is CASSQDMVLQEPILRLNTEAFF. As DNA, the CDR3 is TGCGCCAGCAGCCAAGATATGGTCTTACAAGAGCCAATCCTCAGATTGAACACTGAAGCTTTCTTT.

This clonotype was seen repeatedly, ten times or more. The CDR3 region has the DNA TGTGCCAGCAGATCGCGTCTCGGAAGCTCCTACGAGCAGTACTTC. Encoded protein: CASRSRLGSSYEQYF. The chain uses TRBV28 and TRBJ2-7; D uncertain. Looked up from germline, CDR1 is MDHEN and CDR2 is SYDVKM. V dropped 6 bases and J dropped 0 bases, with 15 bases sitting between them. This CDR3 comprises 15 residues.